The sequence of this T cell receptor beta chain was determined in a study of beta chain features in type 1 diabetes. Study context: Sorted cells, about 98,000,000 in number, were examined across all samples. The study, taken as a whole, reports: Equally in patients and controls, PCR might preferentially amplify shorter templates.

As for this clone: Its antigen remains unidentified.

Expressed TCRB transcripts got sequenced, as all isolated RNA was reverse transcribed. Using immunoSEQ multiplex PCR, the repertoire was profiled, and TCRdb retains in-frame clones only, with some absent. This table has 450,000 to 600,000 clones, roughly 31% appearing once. CDR1 MGHDK and CDR2 SYGVNS come from the germline V gene. The CDR3 is 14 residues long. V lost 0 bases, J lost 7 bases, and 12 bases lay in between. The chain employs TRBV25-1 and TRBJ1-2; a possible D gene is TRBD1 (5 bases). Sequencing was done on a sample of naive CD4+ T cells from blood. This clonotype was sampled from a man aged 18 to 30 in good health. The CDR3 region has the DNA TGTGCCAGCAGTGAATATTGGGACGCGCGTGGCTACACCTTC. It translates to CASSEYWDARGYTF.